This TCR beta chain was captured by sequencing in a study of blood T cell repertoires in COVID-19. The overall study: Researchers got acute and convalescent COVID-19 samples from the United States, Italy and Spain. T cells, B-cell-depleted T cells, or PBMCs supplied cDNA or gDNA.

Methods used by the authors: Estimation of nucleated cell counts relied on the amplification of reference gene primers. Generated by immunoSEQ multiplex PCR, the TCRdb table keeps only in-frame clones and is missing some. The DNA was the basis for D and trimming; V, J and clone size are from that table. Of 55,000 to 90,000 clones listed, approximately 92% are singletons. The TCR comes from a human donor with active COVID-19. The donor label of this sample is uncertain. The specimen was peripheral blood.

CDR3 region: CASSYSTSGSHNEQFF. DNA of the CDR3: TGTGCCAGCAGTTACTCGACTAGCGGGAGCCACAATGAGCAGTTCTTC. The chain uses TRBV6-5 and TRBJ2-1; the match to TRBD2 covers 12 bases. CDR3 length: 16 residues. V lost 0 bases, J lost 5 bases, and 2 bases stayed unmatched. From germline, CDR1 is MNHEY and CDR2 SVGAGI.